This record concerns one TCR beta chain sequence. Its specificity is not known. There are 16 residues in the CDR3. The germline CDR1 and CDR2 sequences are MGHRA and YSYEKL. The ends were cut back, 4 bases at V and 3 bases at J, with 16 bases in the middle. These data are taken from a study of CD8 T cells in ankylosing spondylitis. Making the TCR beta libraries involved quantitative 5'-RACE with molecular barcodes. TCRdb analysed the 5' RACE reads with MiXCR anew, one entry per CDR3 protein. The sample records 700,000 to 850,000 distinct CDR3 sequences, 12% being singletons. The study, taken as a whole, reports: Ankylosing spondylitis blood appeared to carry a characteristic TCR beta motif of eight or nine highly homologous variants. As reported, disease-linked clones showed significant enrichment in matched ankylosing spondylitis synovial fluid. Past research had described some motif variants in reactive arthritis synovial fluid and blood.

Sequencing used blood, either unsorted or a sorted T cell fraction (not recorded which). The chain has TRBV4-1 and TRBJ1-3, with D unresolved. This receptor was taken from a male donor with ankylosing spondylitis. The chain's CDR3 is CASSRSRLGGGNTIYF. DNA of the CDR3: TGCGCCAGCAGCCGTAGTAGATTGGGCGGTGGAAACACCATATATTTT.